The 27 T cell receptor beta chains below all came from one sample that was sequenced in a study of control samples from healthy donors and cancer patients. The protocol was immunoSEQ multiplex PCR, while the TCRdb copy is restricted to in-frame clones and leaves out a portion. Of more than 50,000 clones listed, approximately 90% are singletons. What was sequenced was PBMCs. The receptors shown here come from a woman aged 50 to 65 with colorectal cancer.

The chain recombines TRBV11-2 with TRBJ2-7; D unclear. The CDR3 runs 11 residues. The V gene lost 5 bases and the J gene lost 3 bases, with 5 bases spanning the gap. Germline CDR1 and CDR2: SGHAT and FQNNGV. The CDR3 DNA follows: TGTGCCAGCAGCCAACGCTACGAGCAGTACTTC. Translating it yields CASSQRYEQYF.

This chain joins TRBV7-9 and TRBJ2-3; D possibly corresponds to TRBD1 (6 bases). Trimming shortened V by 5 bases and J by 2 bases, and 11 bases separated the two germline ends. CDR3 length: 14 residues. Germline assignment: CDR1 SEHNR and CDR2 FQNEAQ (reference sequence). The CDR3 loop is CASSGGQYTDTQYF. CDR3 DNA: TGTGCCAGCAGCGGAGGACAGTACACAGATACGCAGTATTTT.

This rearrangement joins TRBV7-3 to TRBJ2-1; D unclear. CDR1 SGHTA and CDR2 FQGTGA come from the germline V gene. This CDR3 spans 13 amino acids. With 0 bases removed from V and 8 bases from J, the gap between germline ends came to 8 bases. CDR3 loop: CASSLTARDEQFF. As DNA, the CDR3 is TGTGCCAGCAGCTTAACAGCAAGGGATGAGCAGTTCTTC.

As DNA, the CDR3 is TGTGCCAGCAGCCCTCGGACACTAAATGGCTACACCTTC. This codes for CASSPRTLNGYTF. The gene calls are TRBV28 and TRBJ1-2; possible D gene TRBD1, 5 bases. With 6 bases removed from V and 6 bases from J, the gap between germline ends came to 14 bases. Germline values: CDR1 MDHEN, CDR2 SYDVKM. This CDR3 is built from 13 residues.

This chain links TRBV27 with TRBJ1-5; D call uncertain. CDR1 is MNHEY and CDR2 is SMNVEV in the germline V gene (reference sequence). CDR3 length: 13 residues. V was pared by 5 bases and J by 0 bases, with 5 bases between. CDR3 coding DNA: TGTGCCAGCAGTGCTTATAGCAATCAGCCCCAGCATTTT. This gives the protein CASSAYSNQPQHF.

The V call is TRBV28, the J call TRBJ2-1, with 9 nucleotides matching TRBD2. The CDR3 runs to 18 residues. V shed 2 bases, J shed 3 bases, and the junction held 11 bases outside the gene matches. CDR1 and CDR2 from the germline V gene are MDHEN and SYDVKM. The CDR3 DNA follows: TGTGCCAGCAGTTTAATTTATGTGACTAGCGGAGTCTACAATGAGCAGTTCTTC. Translated, it gives CASSLIYVTSGVYNEQFF.

The CDR3 loop reads CSVDDAGSRQFF. CDR3 DNA: TGCAGCGTTGACGACGCAGGTTCGCGGCAGTTCTTC. The chain is built from TRBV29-1 and TRBJ2-1; D ambiguous. Germline CDR1 and CDR2: SQVTM and ANQGSEA. This CDR3 comprises 12 residues. V lost 3 bases and J lost 12, with 15 bases in between.

This clone was observed once. The rearrangement links TRBV19 to TRBJ1-1; D is uncertain. The CDR3 has 14 residues. Germline CDR1 LNHDA, CDR2 SQIVND (reference sequence). Trimming cost V 3 bases and J 4 bases, with 12 bases left between them. The CDR3 reads CASSMAGVVTEAFF. The CDR3 DNA follows: TGTGCCAGTAGTATGGCTGGGGTGGTCACTGAAGCTTTCTTT.

The CDR3 DNA reads as TGTGCCAGCAGTGAATGGACTAGAATCCGTGAGCAGTTCTTC. It encodes CASSEWTRIREQFF. The chain has TRBV6-1 and TRBJ2-1; 7 positions agree with TRBD2. Germline V CDR1 and CDR2: MNHNS, SASEGT. V lost 2 bases and J lost 9; bases outside the gene matches: 7. CDR3 length: 14 amino acids.

J is TRBJ2-3 and V is TRBV3-1 (or the pseudogene TRBV3-2); 12 bases map to TRBD2. Losses at the gene ends were 2 bases for V and 1 base for J; bases not matched to a gene: 4. This CDR3 has 17 residues. Germline CDR1 is LGHDT and CDR2 is YNNKEL (reference sequence). Written as DNA, the CDR3 is TGTGCCAGCAGCCAACCTAGCGGGGGGGCCGGCACAGATACGCAGTATTTT. Residues: CASSQPSGGAGTDTQYF.

This chain uses TRBV11-3 with TRBJ2-2, with no clear D. V was cut by 4 bases and J by 6 bases, with 15 bases left in between. The CDR3 sequence is 15 residues long. Germline-derived CDR1 and CDR2 are SGHNT and YENEEA. The CDR3 nucleotides are TGTGCCAGCAGCTCGTTCGGACCCCCGGCCGGGGAGCTGTTTTTT. Amino acid sequence: CASSSFGPPAGELFF.

The chain employs TRBV9 and TRBJ2-3; TRBD2 aligns across 8 bases. Germline V gene sequence: CDR1 SGDLS, CDR2 YYNGEE. With 3 bases clipped from V and 0 bases from J, the junction kept 6 bases outside the gene matches. The CDR3 loop spans 16 amino acids. CDR3 nucleotide sequence: TGTGCCAGCAGCGCCACCGGACTAGCTAGCACAGATACGCAGTATTTT. As protein: CASSATGLASTDTQYF.

The chain has TRBV2 and TRBJ1-2, with D hard to call. With 6 bases removed from V and 3 bases from J, the gap between germline ends came to 14 bases. Germline CDR1 is SNHLY and CDR2 is FYNNEI. The CDR3 covers 14 residues. CDR3 sequence: CASRRLAEYYGYTF. CDR3 nucleotides: TGTGCCAGCAGGAGGCTGGCTGAGTACTATGGCTACACCTTC.

V and J are TRBV13 and TRBJ2-7, with 10 bases aligning to TRBD1. The CDR3 extends over 14 amino acids. CDR1 is PRHDT, CDR2 FYEKMQ, per germline (reference sequence). Trimming took 4 bases from V and 6 from J; bases not matched to a gene: 6. The CDR3 sequence is CASSWGTGDGEQYF. In nucleotides, the CDR3 is TGTGCCAGCAGCTGGGGGACAGGGGACGGCGAGCAGTACTTC.

The chain links TRBV9 to TRBJ2-7, with TRBD2 matching 11 bases. J lost 3 bases, V lost 2 bases, and 1 base had no gene match. Germline CDR1 SGDLS, CDR2 YYNGEE. The CDR3 has 14 residues. The CDR3 DNA is TGTGCCAGCAGCGTCGGACTAGCGGGCTACGAGCAGTACTTC. Protein: CASSVGLAGYEQYF.

The CDR3 region has the DNA TGCGCCAGCAGCTTGATGCCCCTGGGAACCACAAGCTCCTACGAGCAGTACTTC. Translated: CASSLMPLGTTSSYEQYF. The V and J genes are TRBV5-1 and TRBJ2-7, with no clear D. Germline V gene data show CDR1 as SGHRS and CDR2 as YFSETQ. Trimming cost V 1 base and J 0 bases, with 20 bases left between them. The CDR3 is 18 residues long.

The CDR3 DNA reads as TGTGCCAGCAGCTTAGATACTAGCGGGAGTCGGGATACGCAGTATTTT. It encodes CASSLDTSGSRDTQYF. V is TRBV7-9 and J is TRBJ2-3; 11 bases map to TRBD2. The V and J ends lost 1 base and 6 bases, in that order; junction bases with no gene match: 6. The CDR3 has 16 residues. Per germline, CDR1 SEHNR and CDR2 FQNEAQ (reference sequence).

The V and J genes are TRBV25-1 and TRBJ1-4; 10 nucleotides match TRBD1. V lost 5 bases and J lost 8; bases outside the gene matches: 5. The CDR3 runs 14 residues. Germline CDR1 MGHDK, CDR2 SYGVNS. This CDR3 reads CASSTRDRGEKLFF. DNA of the CDR3: TGTGCCAGCAGTACGAGGGACAGGGGAGAAAAACTGTTTTTT.

The sample holds one count of this clone. Other nucleotide sequences in the sample specify the same CDR3. The V gene is TRBV7-9, the J gene TRBJ1-6; D might be TRBD1 (5 bases). In germline, CDR1 is SEHNR, CDR2 FQNEAQ (reference sequence). This CDR3 is 15 amino acids long. The V and J ends lost 1 base and 13 bases respectively, with 17 bases between them. The CDR3 DNA reads TGTGCCAGCAGCTTAGGGGGAGGGGACTACTCGCCCCTCCACTTT. Protein: CASSLGGGDYSPLHF.

The gene calls are TRBV7-2 and TRBJ2-5, with D possibly TRBD1 on 5 matching bases. This CDR3 has 13 residues. Germline CDR1 and CDR2: SGHTA and FQGNSA. V shed 4 bases and J shed 4 bases, with 10 bases lying between them. The CDR3 DNA follows: TGTGCCAGCAGCTCTCAGGGCCGAGAGACCCAGTACTTC. Protein sequence: CASSSQGRETQYF. The full variable domain, in which reference TRBV7-2 and TRBJ2-5 provide the parts outside the CDR3, is GAGVSQSPSNKVTEKGKDVELRCDPISGHTALYWYRQSLGQGLEFLIYFQGNSAPDKSGLPSDRFSAERTGGSVSTLTIQRTQQEDSAVYLCASSSQGRETQYFGPGTRLLVL.

The chain carries TRBV5-6 and TRBJ1-3; no reliable D call. This CDR3 is built from 18 residues. Germline CDR1 SGHDT, CDR2 YYEEEE. The germline V and J ends were trimmed by 0 bases and 0 bases, with 16 bases remaining between them. The CDR3 nucleotides read TGTGCCAGCAGCTTGGCCGGTCCGCGACAAGCCTCTGGAAACACCATATATTTT. Translating gives CASSLAGPRQASGNTIYF.

The chain recombines TRBV5-1 with TRBJ1-3, with TRBD1 matching 7 bases. The length of the CDR3 is 14 residues. V lost 2 bases and J lost 3; bases outside the gene matches: 2. The germline gives CDR1 SGHRS, CDR2 YFSETQ. Here the CDR3 reads CASSFTGDGNTIYF. CDR3 DNA sequence: TGCGCCAGCAGCTTCACAGGGGATGGAAACACCATATATTTT.

The chain carries TRBV9 and TRBJ2-2; 9 bases are a match to TRBD2. V shed 4 bases, J shed 1 base, and the junction held 2 bases outside the gene matches. The CDR3 covers 15 residues. Germline V gives CDR1 SGDLS, CDR2 YYNGEE. The CDR3 nucleotides read TGTGCCAGCAGCAGACTAGCGGAGAACACCGGGGAGCTGTTTTTT. Protein sequence: CASSRLAENTGELFF. Drawing the rest from reference TRBV9 and TRBJ2-2, the complete variable domain is DSGVTQTPKHLITATGQRVTLRCSPRSGDLSVYWYQQSLDQGLQFLIQYYNGEERAKGNILERFSAQQFPDLHSELNLSSLELGDSALYFCASSRLAENTGELFFGEGSRLTVL.

The V gene is TRBV6-5, the J gene TRBJ1-1, with D maybe TRBD1 (5 bases). Trimming removed 6 bases from V and 4 bases from J, with 18 bases in between. Per the germline V gene, CDR1 is MNHEY and CDR2 is SVGAGI. The CDR3 is made up of 15 amino acids. The CDR3 region has the DNA TGTGCCAGCAGGGATTACGGGGGAAATGGCACTGAAGCTTTCTTT. Encoded protein: CASRDYGGNGTEAFF.

This clone was seen just once. This chain links TRBV6-6 with TRBJ2-1; D could derive from TRBD1 or TRBD2 (6 bases each). CDR3 length: 12 amino acids. CDR1 is MNHNY, CDR2 SVGAGI, per germline (reference sequence). The germline V and J ends were trimmed by 4 bases and 8 bases, with 9 bases remaining between them. The CDR3 DNA reads as TGTGCCAGCAGTTTGGGGGGCGATGAGCAGTTCTTC. This encodes CASSLGGDEQFF.

This chain links TRBV10-2 with TRBJ1-5; D unresolved. V lost 6 bases and J 4 bases, leaving 10 bases between the germline ends. The CDR3 runs to 13 residues. Germline V CDR1 and CDR2: WSHSY, SAAADI. CDR3 DNA: TGCGCCAGCAGCCCTGCCCCTAATCAGCCCCAGCATTTT. Translation gives CASSPAPNQPQHF.

V usage is TRBV5-1 and J usage is TRBJ2-1; TRBD1 is a possible D gene (6 bases). CDR3 size: 16 residues. V lost 1 base and J lost 8, with 19 bases in between. In germline, CDR1 is SGHRS, CDR2 YFSETQ. This CDR3 is CASSLILQGGNDEQFF. CDR3 bases: TGCGCCAGCAGCTTGATTTTACAGGGTGGTAACGATGAGCAGTTCTTC. Based on the CDR3 plus reference TRBV5-1 and TRBJ2-1, the full variable domain is KAGVTQTPRYLIKTRGQQVTLSCSPISGHRSVSWYQQTPGQGLQFLFEYFSETQRNKGNFPGRFSGRQFSNSRSEMNVSTLELGDSALYLCASSLILQGGNDEQFFGPGTRLTVL.